One sample yielded the 23 T cell receptor beta chains listed below, sequenced in a study of T cell changes during pregnancy in multiple sclerosis. Method: immunoSEQ multiplex PCR; TCRdb's copy keeps in-frame clones and lacks some. The sample includes about 99,000 clones, approximately 93% of them seen just once. Sequenced material: peripheral blood, taken after pregnancy. The receptors derive from a female donor with multiple sclerosis, enrolled in a pregnancy study.

The CDR3 DNA reads as TGTGCCAGCGGACCGGGGAGGTACGAGCAGTACTTC. Its protein is CASGPGRYEQYF. This rearrangement joins TRBV6-1 to TRBJ2-7; D might be TRBD2 (6 bases). Trimming left V 8 bases short and J 4 bases short, with 12 bases between. Germline CDR1 MNHNS, CDR2 SASEGT. There are 12 residues in the CDR3.

V is TRBV6-6 and J is TRBJ2-7; perhaps TRBD1 as D (5 bases). The CDR3 is 14 amino acids. V gave up 0 bases and J gave up 0 bases, with 6 bases separating them. CDR1 is MNHNY, CDR2 SVGAGI, per germline (reference sequence). Here the CDR3 reads CASSYSGHSYEQYF. The CDR3 DNA reads as TGTGCCAGCAGTTACTCAGGACACTCCTACGAGCAGTACTTC.

As DNA, the CDR3 is TGTGCCAGCAGCTTTGTGGGACAGGGATTACCCGCGAACACCGGGGAGCTGTTTTTT. This translates into CASSFVGQGLPANTGELFF. J is TRBJ2-2 and V is TRBV12-1; TRBD1 is the table's D call, not checked against the DNA. TRBV12-1 is listed as a pseudogene. This CDR3 region has 19 residues.

The rearrangement joins TRBV11-2 to TRBJ2-1; 8 nucleotides align to TRBD2. This CDR3 is built from 17 residues. Losses at the gene ends were 1 base for V and 2 bases for J; bases not matched to a gene: 7. Germline CDR1 and CDR2: SGHAT and FQNNGV. The CDR3 spells CASSLGTSGLTYNEQFF. CDR3 in DNA: TGTGCCAGCAGCTTAGGAACTAGCGGCCTCACCTACAATGAGCAGTTCTTC. Full variable domain (missing parts from reference TRBV11-2 and TRBJ2-1): EAGVAQSPRYKIIEKRQSVAFWCNPISGHATLYWYQQILGQGPKLLIQFQNNGVVDDSQLPKDRFSAERLKGVDSTLKIQPAKLEDSAVYLCASSLGTSGLTYNEQFFGPGTRLTVL.

V is TRBV28 and J is TRBJ2-7; 7 positions agree with TRBD2. There are 12 residues in the CDR3. With 6 bases clipped from V and 4 bases from J, the junction kept 3 bases outside the gene matches. Germline-derived CDR1 and CDR2 are MDHEN and SYDVKM. For the CDR3, the DNA is TGTGCCAGCAGCGGACTAGAATACGAGCAGTACTTC. Translated: CASSGLEYEQYF.

The V and J genes are TRBV28 and TRBJ1-5; perhaps TRBD1 as D (6 bases). There are 15 residues in the CDR3. Germline loops: CDR1 MDHEN, CDR2 SYDVKM. V lost 3 bases to trimming and J lost 2 bases, with 11 bases between them. CDR3: CASSFSTGRNQPQHF. CDR3 in DNA: TGTGCCAGCAGTTTTTCGACAGGCCGCAATCAGCCCCAGCATTTT. Based on the CDR3 plus reference TRBV28 and TRBJ1-5, the full variable domain is DVKVTQSSRYLVKRTGEKVFLECVQDMDHENMFWYRQDPGLGLRLIYFSYDVKMKEKGDIPEGYSVSREKKERFSLILESASTNQTSMYLCASSFSTGRNQPQHFGDGTRLSIL.

V and J are TRBV27 and TRBJ1-1; no reliable D call. Trimming pared 7 bases from V and 1 base from J, leaving 16 bases between. CDR1 MNHEY and CDR2 SMNVEV come from the germline V gene (reference sequence). The CDR3 sequence is 15 residues long. This chain's CDR3 is CASTQAGGRNTEAFF. The CDR3 nucleotides are TGTGCCAGCACCCAAGCGGGAGGACGGAACACTGAAGCTTTCTTT.

The rearrangement uses TRBV6-1 and TRBJ2-1, with a weak D call TRBD2 (5 bases). Trimming removed 3 bases at V and 0 bases at J, with 12 bases between. This CDR3 spans 16 amino acids. Germline V gene data show CDR1 as MNHNS and CDR2 as SASEGT. CDR3 coding DNA: TGTGCCAGCAGTGAGAGCGGTGGGGTCTCCTACAATGAGCAGTTCTTC. It translates to CASSESGGVSYNEQFF.

The genes are TRBV30 and TRBJ2-5; TRBD2 agrees at 9 bases. With 3 bases clipped from V and 3 bases from J, the junction kept 2 bases outside the gene matches. The CDR3 covers 13 residues. CDR1 is GTSNPN and CDR2 is SVGIG in the germline V gene (reference sequence). The CDR3 spells CAWRIAGEETQYF. The CDR3, as DNA: TGTGCCTGGAGGATAGCGGGAGAAGAGACCCAGTACTTC.

The chain is built from TRBV14 and TRBJ2-7; 7 bases match TRBD1. With V trimmed by 0 bases and J by 4 bases, 6 bases remained unmatched. The germline V gene encodes CDR1 SGHDN and CDR2 FVKESK. There are 15 residues in the CDR3. CDR3 nucleotide sequence: TGTGCCAGCAGCCAAGACCGGGACAGCTTATACGAGCAGTACTTC. Residues: CASSQDRDSLYEQYF. Drawing the rest from reference TRBV14 and TRBJ2-7, the complete variable domain is EAGVTQFPSHSVIEKGQTVTLRCDPISGHDNLYWYRRVMGKEIKFLLHFVKESKQDESGMPNNRFLAERTGGTYSTLKVQPAELEDSGVYFCASSQDRDSLYEQYFGPGTRLTVT.

V gene TRBV15 combines with J gene TRBJ2-3; 9 bases map to TRBD2. The CDR3 is 17 amino acids. The trim removed 0 bases at V and 2 bases at J, leaving 6 bases unmatched. Germline CDR1 reads LNHNV; CDR2 reads YYDKDF (reference sequence). CDR3 region: CATSRDQAGGHTDTQYF. Here the CDR3 DNA reads TGTGCCACCAGCAGAGATCAGGCGGGAGGGCACACAGATACGCAGTATTTT. Variable domain in full (rest from reference TRBV15 and TRBJ2-3): DAMVIQNPRYQVTQFGKPVTLSCSQTLNHNVMYWYQQKSSQAPKLLFHYYDKDFNNEADTPDNFQSRRPNTSFCFLDIRSPGLGDTAMYLCATSRDQAGGHTDTQYFGPGTRLTVL.

The rearrangement uses TRBV27 and TRBJ2-5, with 11 bases fitting TRBD2. Near its end, the DNA agrees better with TRBJ2-7, so the J call may be wrong. The CDR3 is 14 residues long. The germline V gene has CDR1 MNHEY and CDR2 SMNVEV (reference sequence). The CDR3 sequence: CASSLTSGTREQYF. The CDR3 DNA reads as TGTGCCAGCAGTTTGACTAGCGGGACCCGCGAGCAGTACTTC.

V and J are TRBV5-6 and TRBJ2-5, with 8 bases aligning to TRBD2. Germline V gene sequence: CDR1 SGHDT, CDR2 YYEEEE. V shed 0 bases, J shed 1 base, and the junction held 8 bases outside the gene matches. This CDR3 has 17 amino acids. CDR3: CASSLEGVSGAQETQYF. CDR3 in DNA: TGTGCCAGCAGCTTGGAGGGGGTTAGCGGGGCCCAAGAGACCCAGTACTTC.

CDR3 sequence: CASSGEDRAAYNEQFF. The CDR3 region has the DNA TGCGCCAGCAGTGGAGAAGACAGGGCCGCGTACAATGAGCAGTTCTTC. The rearrangement links TRBV10-1 to TRBJ2-1; TRBD1 aligns across 7 bases. The CDR3 is 16 residues long. Germline trimming cut 4 bases from V and 4 bases from J; bases unmatched to any gene: 10. Per the germline V gene, CDR1 is WNHNN and CDR2 is SYGVQD (reference sequence).

The chain couples TRBV28 to TRBJ2-2; no clear D gene. The CDR3 is 13 residues long. V lost 6 bases and J lost 2, with 7 bases in between. Germline V lookup: CDR1 MDHEN, CDR2 SYDVKM. The CDR3 reads CASRTPNTGELFF. The DNA of the CDR3 is TGTGCCAGCAGAACTCCAAACACCGGGGAGCTGTTTTTT.

This sequence joins TRBV5-1 and TRBJ1-2, with TRBD1 matching over 9 bases. The CDR3 has 13 residues. Losses at the gene ends were 3 bases for V and 4 bases for J; bases not matched to a gene: 1. The germline V gene has CDR1 SGHRS and CDR2 YFSETQ. The CDR3, as DNA: TGCGCCAGCAGCTCGGACAGGGGCTATGGCTACACCTTC. This gives the protein CASSSDRGYGYTF.

This clone was detected once. The chain uses TRBV25-1 and TRBJ2-1; D unresolved. Germline lookup yields CDR1 MGHDK and CDR2 SYGVNS. The CDR3 sequence is 11 residues long. V gave up 3 bases and J gave up 12 bases, with 9 bases separating them. The chain's CDR3 is CASSDGSLQFF. The CDR3 DNA reads as TGTGCCAGCAGTGATGGCTCCCTGCAGTTCTTC.

The chain has TRBV27 and TRBJ2-1, with 15 bases lining up with TRBD2. V lost 5 bases to trimming and J lost 4 bases; unmatched junction nucleotides: 18. Looked up from germline, CDR1 is MNHEY and CDR2 is SMNVEV (reference sequence). There are 21 residues in the CDR3. CDR3 sequence reads: CASSPRTPPGLAGGRYNEQFF. For the CDR3, the DNA is TGTGCCAGCAGTCCACGTACGCCTCCGGGACTAGCGGGAGGAAGGTACAATGAGCAGTTCTTC.

Only one count was recorded for this clone. The chain carries TRBV18 and TRBJ1-1, with D perhaps matching TRBD1 (6 bases). V was shortened by 5 bases and J by 5 bases, with 9 bases between the two germline ends. Germline CDR1 and CDR2: KGHSH and LQKENI. This CDR3 has 12 amino acids. The chain's CDR3 is CASSSQGTEAFF. CDR3 in DNA: TGTGCCAGCTCATCCCAGGGGACTGAAGCTTTCTTT.

V is TRBV19 and J is TRBJ1-4, with D possibly TRBD1 on 5 matching bases. The germline V gene has CDR1 LNHDA and CDR2 SQIVND (reference sequence). V gave up 7 bases and J gave up 7 bases, with 25 bases separating them. This CDR3 spans 17 amino acids. CDR3 sequence (DNA): TGTGCCAGTACTCGGAGGGGAGGATCAAGGAACGGTGAAAAACTGTTTTTT. It encodes CASTRRGGSRNGEKLFF.

The chain joins TRBV6-6 to TRBJ1-2, with TRBD1 as a possible D gene (5 bases). The CDR3 length is 13 residues. The V gene lost 5 bases and the J gene lost 8 bases, with 15 bases spanning the gap. Germline loops: CDR1 MNHNY, CDR2 SVGAGI (reference sequence). CDR3 DNA sequence: TGTGCCAGCAGTCATCCAGGGAAGGAGGGCTACACCTTC. Translated: CASSHPGKEGYTF.

This sequence joins TRBV10-2 and TRBJ2-7, with 8 bases identical to TRBD2. CDR3 size: 14 residues. V lost 8 bases, J lost 0 bases, and 6 bases stayed unmatched. The germline CDR1 and CDR2 sequences are WSHSY and SAAADI. CDR3 nucleotides: TGCGCCAGCCGAGAGCGGGAGAGCTCCTACGAGCAGTACTTC. Its translation: CASRERESSYEQYF.

The rearrangement uses TRBV4-1 and TRBJ1-4; 9 nucleotides align to TRBD1. The germline gives CDR1 MGHRA, CDR2 YSYEKL. CDR3 length equals 16 residues. V shed 3 bases and J 8 bases; nucleotides not matched to a gene: 10. The CDR3 reads CASSHLDRGVGEKLFF. The CDR3 DNA is TGCGCCAGCAGCCACCTGGACAGGGGCGTGGGCGAAAAACTGTTTTTT.